Listed below are T cell receptor beta chains from one sample, sequenced in a study of shared clonotypes between healthy human individuals. Generated by immunoSEQ multiplex PCR, the TCRdb table keeps only in-frame clones and is missing some. Of about 2.1 million clones listed, just under 95% are singletons. Material: naive CD8+ T cells from PBMCs. The source is a man younger than 35 in good health. Some clones in this sample may be carry-over from other donors' samples. Each CDR3 is given with its conserved first and last residue. A D gene is named only where the DNA matches it firmly. Rows may omit the clone size; those that give it use once, few, many or a size class.

d_call	v_call	clone_size	j_call	cdr3_nt	cdr3_aa
TRBD2	TRBV7-9	once	TRBJ2-1	TGTGCCAGCAGCTCAGGGACTAGTAGATGGGATGAGCAGTTCTTC	CASSSGTSRWDEQFF
TRBD1	TRBV29-1	.	TRBJ1-2	TGCAGCGGGTTCCGGGACAGGGCGGATGGCTACACCTTC	CSGFRDRADGYTF
.	TRBV5-6	.	TRBJ1-5	TGTGCCAGCAGCCTGCTGGACGGGCCGAATCAGCCCCAGCATTTT	CASSLLDGPNQPQHF
.	TRBV5-4	few	TRBJ1-1	TGTGCCAGCAGCTTGGGAACAGGTGAAGCTTTCTTT	CASSLGTGEAFF
.	TRBV18	.	TRBJ1-1	TGTGCCAGCTCTCCGGGGAGCTATGACACTGAAGCTTTCTTT	CASSPGSYDTEAFF
.	TRBV15	.	TRBJ2-5	TGTGCCACCAGCGCAAATCAAGAGACCCAGTACTTC	CATSANQETQYF
.	TRBV4-1	.	TRBJ2-7	TGCGCCAGCAGCCAAGATTTGGGACTCCGCGAGCAGTACTTC	CASSQDLGLREQYF
TRBD2	TRBV30	.	TRBJ2-3	TGTGCCTGGAAAGGGACTAGCGGGATGGATACGCAGTATTTT	CAWKGTSGMDTQYF
TRBD1	TRBV14	.	TRBJ2-7	TGTGCCAGCAGTCAACTCGCCGGGACAGCAACCCGCGAGCAGTACTTC	CASSQLAGTATREQYF
.	TRBV7-3	.	TRBJ2-4	TGTGCCAGCAGCCCGGGAGAGTACCAAAACATTCAGTACTTC	CASSPGEYQNIQYF
.	TRBV9	.	TRBJ2-2	TGTGCCAGCAGCGTAGATCACCAGGGAACCAACACCGGGGAGCTGTTTTTT	CASSVDHQGTNTGELFF
.	TRBV7-9	.	TRBJ1-2	TGTGCCAGCAGCCCGCCGGGGGGCTACACCTTC	CASSPPGGYTF
.	TRBV9	.	TRBJ2-1	TGTGCCAGCAGCGTACATCTGGGATACAATGAGCAGTTCTTC	CASSVHLGYNEQFF
.	TRBV27	.	TRBJ2-7	TGTGCCAGCTCGCCACCCGGAAGGGTGCCCTACGAGCAGTACTTC	CASSPPGRVPYEQYF
TRBD2	TRBV5-4	.	TRBJ2-7	TGTGCCAGCAGCTTCCGAAAAGCGGGAGGGTACTACGAGCAGTACTTC	CASSFRKAGGYYEQYF
.	TRBV6-1	.	TRBJ2-7	TGTGCCAGCAGGGGGTGGGCAGACAGCTCCTACGAGCAGTACTTC	CASRGWADSSYEQYF
TRBD1	TRBV5-4	.	TRBJ1-1	TGTGCCAGCAGCCTATGGGACAGGGCGAGATACACTGAAGCTTTCTTT	CASSLWDRARYTEAFF
TRBD2	TRBV14	.	TRBJ2-5	TGTGCCAGCAGCCAAGTCTTACTAGCGGGGATACAAGAGACCCAGTACTTC	CASSQVLLAGIQETQYF
TRBD1	TRBV13	.	TRBJ2-7	TGTGCCAGCAGCTCCTTGGGACAGGGGGCTTTGGGCGAGCAGTACTTC	CASSSLGQGALGEQYF
TRBD2	TRBV2	.	TRBJ2-5	TGTGCCAGCACTGAGGACACCGGGAGGGAGACCCAGTACTTC	CASTEDTGRETQYF
TRBD1	TRBV11-2	.	TRBJ2-7	TGTGCCAGCAGCTGGGAGACAGGGTCAGGGTACGAGCAGTACTTC	CASSWETGSGYEQYF
.	TRBV28	.	TRBJ1-2	TGTGCCAGCAGTTTCGGGACACTCGGCTACACCTTC	CASSFGTLGYTF
TRBD1	TRBV4-1	.	TRBJ1-1	TGCGCCAGCAGCCTCTCCGGGACAGAGAACACTGAAGCTTTCTTT	CASSLSGTENTEAFF
.	TRBV4-1	.	TRBJ2-7	TGCGCCAGCAGCTACCGAGGCGGAAGCTCCTACGAGCAGTACTTC	CASSYRGGSSYEQYF
TRBD1	TRBV7-9	.	TRBJ2-7	TGTGCCAGCAGGGGGACAGGGAGCTACGAGCAGTACTTC	CASRGTGSYEQYF
TRBD1	TRBV15	.	TRBJ1-3	TGTGCCACCAGCCGAGACAGGGGCTCTGGAAACACCATATATTTT	CATSRDRGSGNTIYF
TRBD2	TRBV19	.	TRBJ2-2	TGTGCCAGTAGTAATCTAGCGGGAGGGCCGACCGGGGAGCTGTTTTTT	CASSNLAGGPTGELFF
.	TRBV7-6	.	TRBJ1-1	TGTGCCAGCAGCTTAGGGGCATCCCTAAACACTGAAGCTTTCTTT	CASSLGASLNTEAFF
TRBD1	TRBV5-1	.	TRBJ2-2	TGCGCCAGCAGCTACTCCCGGGACAGGGTCTCGAACACCGGGGAGCTGTTTTTT	CASSYSRDRVSNTGELFF
TRBD2	TRBV13	.	TRBJ2-7	TGTGCCAGCAGCACCGGACTAGCGGAGCCCTCGTCTTACGAGCAGTACTTC	CASSTGLAEPSSYEQYF
.	TRBV18	.	TRBJ2-4	TGTGCCAGCTCACCAATGGGGGAGGCGAACAAAAACATTCAGTACTTC	CASSPMGEANKNIQYF
TRBD1	TRBV7-9	.	TRBJ2-7	TGTGCCAGCAGCTCAACGGACAGGTGGATTCTCTACGAGCAGTACTTC	CASSSTDRWILYEQYF